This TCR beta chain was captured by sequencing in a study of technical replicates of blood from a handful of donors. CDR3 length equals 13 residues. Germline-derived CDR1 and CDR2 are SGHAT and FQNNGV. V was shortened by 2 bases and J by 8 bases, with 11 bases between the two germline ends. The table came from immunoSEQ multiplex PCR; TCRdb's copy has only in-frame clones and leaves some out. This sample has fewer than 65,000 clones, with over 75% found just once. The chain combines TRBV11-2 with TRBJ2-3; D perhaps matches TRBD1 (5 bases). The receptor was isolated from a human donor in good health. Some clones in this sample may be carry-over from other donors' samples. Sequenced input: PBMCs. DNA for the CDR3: TGTGCCAGCAGCTTACGGCAGCAGGGTACGCAGTATTTT. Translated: CASSLRQQGTQYF.